A single T cell receptor (beta chain) is shown here with its context. Synthetic TCR analog templates were added to each PCR reaction. Sequenced by immunoSEQ multiplex PCR; TCRdb stores in-frame clones only, minus some. The sample has 45,000 or so clones, about four fifths seen once. This specimen comes from a study of PD-L1 blockade in urothelial cancer. Source: PBMCs, taken around atezolizumab (anti-PD-L1) treatment. The receptor's source is a man between 65 and 80 years old with urothelial cancer.

CDR3 residues: CAWSPEGRGGELFF. CDR3 DNA sequence: TGTGCCTGGTCCCCGGAAGGGAGGGGCGGGGAGCTGTTTTTT. The chain has TRBV30 and TRBJ2-2; TRBD2 matches 7 bases. J was trimmed by 7 bases and V by 5 bases; bases with no gene match: 10. There are 14 residues in the CDR3. Germline V CDR1 and CDR2: GTSNPN, SVGIG (reference sequence).